This T cell receptor (beta chain) was captured in a study of cytomegalovirus exposure and HLA in healthy donors. Looking at the study overall: Earlier work reported roughly 120 million unique TCR beta sequences from roughly 180 million T cells. A data release that came early held tens of millions of unique TCRs from HLA-typed donors. Whole-study results and caveats: Some V segments, TRBV6-2 and TRBV6-3 among them, were indistinguishable and were therefore excluded. Later analysis demonstrated an association between a missense DCLRE1C variant and TCR beta V- and J-gene trimming.

As for this clone: Its antigen is undetermined.

Researchers ran the PCR with 60 Vbeta and 13 Jbeta primers. Some clones are missing from TCRdb's copy, which holds only in-frame ones; the method was immunoSEQ multiplex PCR. Of some 170,000 clones in the sample, 70% to 80% were seen once. Germline V gene data show CDR1 as KGHSH and CDR2 as LQKENI. CDR3 length: 15 residues. V dropped 3 bases and J dropped 8; count of bases not matched to a gene: 2. This TCR came from a man in his late teens or twenties in good health and CMV-seropositive. The specimen sequenced was PBMCs. This chain joins TRBV18 and TRBJ2-1, with 15 bases that match TRBD2. CDR3 sequence: CASSPGTSGRYEQFF. The CDR3 bases are TGTGCCAGCTCACCTGGGACTAGCGGGAGGTATGAGCAGTTCTTC.